This T cell receptor (beta chain) appears in the sequencing data of a study of siplizumab effects on memory and regulatory T cells. Broader study findings: Suppressive activity of Tregs proliferating in siplizumab cultures remained unconfirmed. In roughly 80-95% of proliferating CD4+ or CD8+ clones, a naive or memory phenotype could not be assigned.

Using immunoSEQ multiplex PCR, the repertoire was profiled, and TCRdb retains in-frame clones only, with some absent. Seen here are 90,000 to 95,000 clones, over 85% observed once, and the top ten hold 5% to 7%. This clone was recorded once. What it binds is not known. V lost 4 bases, J lost 1 base, and 15 bases lay in between. The CDR3 is 16 residues long. CDR1 and CDR2 from the germline V gene are MNHEY and SVGAGI. The chain links TRBV6-5 to TRBJ2-3; D is undetermined. The origin of this receptor is a human donor in good health. The sample taken for sequencing was CD8+ T cells sorted from blood. The CDR3 nucleotides read TGTGCCAGCAGTTGCCTATCAAGTAACGGCACAGATACGCAGTATTTT. Translation gives CASSCLSSNGTDTQYF.